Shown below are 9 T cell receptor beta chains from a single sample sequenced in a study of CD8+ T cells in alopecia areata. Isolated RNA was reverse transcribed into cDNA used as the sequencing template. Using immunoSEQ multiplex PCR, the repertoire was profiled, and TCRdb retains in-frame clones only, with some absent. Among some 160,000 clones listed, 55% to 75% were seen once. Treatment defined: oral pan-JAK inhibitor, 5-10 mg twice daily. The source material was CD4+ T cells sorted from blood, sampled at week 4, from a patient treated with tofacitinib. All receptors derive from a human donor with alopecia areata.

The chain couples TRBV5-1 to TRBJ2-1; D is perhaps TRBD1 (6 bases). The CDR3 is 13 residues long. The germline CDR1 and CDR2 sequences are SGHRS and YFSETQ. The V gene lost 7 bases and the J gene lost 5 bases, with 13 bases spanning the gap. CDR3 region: CASHGQLDNEQFF. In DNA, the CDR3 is TGCGCCAGCCATGGACAGCTTGACAATGAGCAGTTCTTC.

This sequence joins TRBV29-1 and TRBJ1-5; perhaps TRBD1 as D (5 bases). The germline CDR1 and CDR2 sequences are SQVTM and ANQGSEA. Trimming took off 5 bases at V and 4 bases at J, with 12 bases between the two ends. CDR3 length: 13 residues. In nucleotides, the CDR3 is TGCAGCGTTTCCTTCAGGGAGAATCAGCCCCAGCATTTT. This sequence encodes CSVSFRENQPQHF.

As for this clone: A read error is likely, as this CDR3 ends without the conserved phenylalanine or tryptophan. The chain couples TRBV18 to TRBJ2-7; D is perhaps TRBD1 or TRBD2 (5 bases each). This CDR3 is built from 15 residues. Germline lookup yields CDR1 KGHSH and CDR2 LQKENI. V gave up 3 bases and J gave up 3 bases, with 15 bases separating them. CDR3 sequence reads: CASSPSTGPLYEQYL. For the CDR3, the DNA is TGTGCCAGCTCACCTTCCACGGGACCACTCTACGAGCAGTACCTC.

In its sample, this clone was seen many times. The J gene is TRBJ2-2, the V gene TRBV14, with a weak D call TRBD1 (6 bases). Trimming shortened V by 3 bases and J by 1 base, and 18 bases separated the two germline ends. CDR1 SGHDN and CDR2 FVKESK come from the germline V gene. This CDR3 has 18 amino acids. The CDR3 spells CASSHIPPGQMNTGELFF. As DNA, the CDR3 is TGTGCCAGCAGCCATATACCTCCGGGACAAATGAACACCGGGGAGCTGTTTTTT. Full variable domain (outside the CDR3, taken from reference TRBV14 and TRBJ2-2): EAGVTQFPSHSVIEKGQTVTLRCDPISGHDNLYWYRRVMGKEIKFLLHFVKESKQDESGMPNNRFLAERTGGTYSTLKVQPAELEDSGVYFCASSHIPPGQMNTGELFFGEGSRLTVL.

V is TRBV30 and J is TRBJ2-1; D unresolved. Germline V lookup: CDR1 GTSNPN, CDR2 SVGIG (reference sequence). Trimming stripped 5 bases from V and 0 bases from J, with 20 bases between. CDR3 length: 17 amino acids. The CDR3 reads CAWHADFSQTSYNEQFF. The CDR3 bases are TGTGCCTGGCACGCCGACTTTTCCCAAACCTCCTACAATGAGCAGTTCTTC.

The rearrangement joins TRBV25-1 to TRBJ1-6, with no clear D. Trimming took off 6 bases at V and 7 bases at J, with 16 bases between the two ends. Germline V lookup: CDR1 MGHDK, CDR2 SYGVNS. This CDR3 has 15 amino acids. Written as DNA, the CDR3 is TGTGCCAGCAGAGAACTGGGCTCGAGCAATTCACCCCTCCACTTT. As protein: CASRELGSSNSPLHF.

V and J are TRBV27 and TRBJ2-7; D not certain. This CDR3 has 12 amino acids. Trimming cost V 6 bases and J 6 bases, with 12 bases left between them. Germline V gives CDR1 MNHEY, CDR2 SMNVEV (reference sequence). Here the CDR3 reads CASSATLVEQYF. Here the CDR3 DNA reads TGTGCCAGCAGCGCAACACTGGTCGAGCAGTACTTC.

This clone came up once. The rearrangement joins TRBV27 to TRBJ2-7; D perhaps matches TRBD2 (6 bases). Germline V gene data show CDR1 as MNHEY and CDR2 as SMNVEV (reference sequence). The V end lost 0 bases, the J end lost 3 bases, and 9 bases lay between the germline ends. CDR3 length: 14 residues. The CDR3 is CASSLSRGFYEQYF. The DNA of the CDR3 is TGTGCCAGCAGTTTATCCCGGGGGTTCTACGAGCAGTACTTC.

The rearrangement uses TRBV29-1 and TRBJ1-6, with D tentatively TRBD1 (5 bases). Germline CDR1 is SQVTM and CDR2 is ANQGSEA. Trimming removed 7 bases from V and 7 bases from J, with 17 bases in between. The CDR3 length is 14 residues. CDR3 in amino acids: CSALGTSLNSPLHF. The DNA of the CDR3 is TGCAGCGCCCTGGGGACCTCTCTGAATTCACCCCTCCACTTT.